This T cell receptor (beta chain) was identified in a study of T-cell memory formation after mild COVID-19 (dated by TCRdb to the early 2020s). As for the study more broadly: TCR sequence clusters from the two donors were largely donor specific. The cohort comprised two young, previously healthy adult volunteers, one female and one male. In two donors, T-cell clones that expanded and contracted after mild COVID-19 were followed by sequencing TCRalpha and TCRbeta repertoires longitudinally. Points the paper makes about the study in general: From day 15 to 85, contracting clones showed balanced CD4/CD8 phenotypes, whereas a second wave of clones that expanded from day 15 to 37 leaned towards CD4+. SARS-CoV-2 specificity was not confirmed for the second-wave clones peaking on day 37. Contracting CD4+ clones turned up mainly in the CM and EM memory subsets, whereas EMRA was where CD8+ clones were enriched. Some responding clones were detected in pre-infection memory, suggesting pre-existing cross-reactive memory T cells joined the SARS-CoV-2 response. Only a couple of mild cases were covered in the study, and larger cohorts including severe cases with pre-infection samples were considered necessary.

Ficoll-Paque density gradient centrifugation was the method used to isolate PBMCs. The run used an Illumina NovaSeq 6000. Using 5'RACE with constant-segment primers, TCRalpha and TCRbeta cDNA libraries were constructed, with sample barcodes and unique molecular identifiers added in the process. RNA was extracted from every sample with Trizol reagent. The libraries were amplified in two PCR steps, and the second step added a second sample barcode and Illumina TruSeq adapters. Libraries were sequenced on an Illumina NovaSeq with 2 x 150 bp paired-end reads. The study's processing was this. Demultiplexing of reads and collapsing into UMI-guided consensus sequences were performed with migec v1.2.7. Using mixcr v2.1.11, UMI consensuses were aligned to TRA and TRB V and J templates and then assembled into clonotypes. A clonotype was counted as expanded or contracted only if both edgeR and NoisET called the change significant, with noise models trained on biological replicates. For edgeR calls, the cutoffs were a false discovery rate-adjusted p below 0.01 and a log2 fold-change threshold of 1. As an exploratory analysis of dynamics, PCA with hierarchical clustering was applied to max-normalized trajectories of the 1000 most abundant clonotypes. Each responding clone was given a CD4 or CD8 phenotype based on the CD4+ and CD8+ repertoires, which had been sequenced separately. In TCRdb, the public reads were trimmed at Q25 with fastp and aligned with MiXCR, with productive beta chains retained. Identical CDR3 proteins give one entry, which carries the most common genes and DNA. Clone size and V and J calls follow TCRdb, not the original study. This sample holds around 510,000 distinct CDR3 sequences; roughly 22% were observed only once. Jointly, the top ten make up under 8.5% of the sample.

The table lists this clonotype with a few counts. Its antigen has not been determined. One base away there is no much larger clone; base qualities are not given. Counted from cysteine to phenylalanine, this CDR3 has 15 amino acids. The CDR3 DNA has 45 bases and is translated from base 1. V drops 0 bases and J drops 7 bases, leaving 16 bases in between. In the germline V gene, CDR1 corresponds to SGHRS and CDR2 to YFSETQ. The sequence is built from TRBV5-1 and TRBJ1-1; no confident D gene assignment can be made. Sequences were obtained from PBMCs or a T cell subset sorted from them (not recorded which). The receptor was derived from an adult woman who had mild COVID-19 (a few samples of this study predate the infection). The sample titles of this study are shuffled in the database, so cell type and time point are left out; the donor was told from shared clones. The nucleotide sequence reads TGCGCCAGCAGCTTGGGCGGTCTACTAGCCGTTGAAGCTTTCTTT. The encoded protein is CASSLGGLLAVEAFF. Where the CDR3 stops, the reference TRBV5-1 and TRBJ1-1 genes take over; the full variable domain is KAGVTQTPRYLIKTRGQQVTLSCSPISGHRSVSWYQQTPGQGLQFLFEYFSETQRNKGNFPGRFSGRQFSNSRSEMNVSTLELGDSALYLCASSLGGLLAVEAFFGQGTRLTVV.